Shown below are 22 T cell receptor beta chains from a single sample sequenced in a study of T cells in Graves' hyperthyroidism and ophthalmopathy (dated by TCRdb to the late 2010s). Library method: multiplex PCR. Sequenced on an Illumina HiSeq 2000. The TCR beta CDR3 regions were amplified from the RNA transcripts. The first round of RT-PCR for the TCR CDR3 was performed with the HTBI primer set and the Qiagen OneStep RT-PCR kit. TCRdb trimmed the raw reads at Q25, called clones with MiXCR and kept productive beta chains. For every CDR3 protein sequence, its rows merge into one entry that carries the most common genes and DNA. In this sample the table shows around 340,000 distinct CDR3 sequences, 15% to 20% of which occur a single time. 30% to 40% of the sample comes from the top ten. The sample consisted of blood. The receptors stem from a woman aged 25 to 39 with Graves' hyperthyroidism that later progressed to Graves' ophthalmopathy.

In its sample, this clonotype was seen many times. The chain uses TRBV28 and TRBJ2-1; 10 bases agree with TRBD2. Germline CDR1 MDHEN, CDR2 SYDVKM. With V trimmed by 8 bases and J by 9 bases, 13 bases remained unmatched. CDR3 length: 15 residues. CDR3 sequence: CASDTGTSEWGEQFF. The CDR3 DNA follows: TGTGCCAGCGACACTGGGACTAGCGAGTGGGGTGAGCAGTTCTTC.

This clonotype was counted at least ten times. CDR3 amino acids: CASSSQVGLSYNEQFF. The CDR3 DNA reads TGTGCCAGCAGCTCCCAGGTGGGGCTCTCCTACAATGAGCAGTTCTTC. This chain connects TRBV7-9 to TRBJ2-1; the D gene is possibly TRBD1 (5 bases). The CDR3 has 16 amino acids. Trimming took 4 bases from V and 0 from J, leaving 13 bases between them. CDR1 SEHNR and CDR2 FQNEAQ come from the germline V gene (reference sequence). The whole variable domain, filled in from reference TRBV7-9 and TRBJ2-1, reads DTGVSQNPRHKITKRGQNVTFRCDPISEHNRLYWYRQTLGQGPEFLTYFQNEAQLEKSRLLSDRFSAERPKGSFSTLEIQRTEQGDSAMYLCASSSQVGLSYNEQFFGPGTRLTVL.

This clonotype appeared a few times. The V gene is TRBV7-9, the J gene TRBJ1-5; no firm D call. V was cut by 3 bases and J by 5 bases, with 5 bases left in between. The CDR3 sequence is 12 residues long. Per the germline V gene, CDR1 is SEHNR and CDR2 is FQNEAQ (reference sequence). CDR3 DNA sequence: TGTGCCAGCAGCTTTCAGCATCAGCCCCAGCATTTT. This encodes CASSFQHQPQHF.

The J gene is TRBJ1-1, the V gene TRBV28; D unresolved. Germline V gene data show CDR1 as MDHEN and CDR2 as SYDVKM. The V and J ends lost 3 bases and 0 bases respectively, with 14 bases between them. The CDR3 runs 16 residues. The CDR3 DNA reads TGTGCCAGCAGTTTTAAACGTACCGAGATGAACACTGAAGCTTTCTTT. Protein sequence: CASSFKRTEMNTEAFF.

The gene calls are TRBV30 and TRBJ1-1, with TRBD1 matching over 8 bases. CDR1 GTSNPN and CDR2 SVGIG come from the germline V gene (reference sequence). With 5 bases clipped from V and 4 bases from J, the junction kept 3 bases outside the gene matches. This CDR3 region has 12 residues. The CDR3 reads CAWDRGRTEAFF. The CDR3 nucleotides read TGTGCCTGGGACAGGGGACGCACTGAAGCTTTCTTT.

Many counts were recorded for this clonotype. In DNA form, the CDR3 reads TGCAGTGCGCTAAGAGACGGATCCTCCACAGATACGCAGTATTTT. Encoded protein: CSALRDGSSTDTQYF. The V and J genes are TRBV20-1 and TRBJ2-3; no reliable D call. Germline CDR1 reads DFQATT; CDR2 reads SNEGSKA (reference sequence). This CDR3 spans 15 amino acids. Trimming took off 6 bases at V and 2 bases at J, with 18 bases between the two ends.

The chain's CDR3 is CASSRTANYEQYF. CDR3 bases: TGTGCCAGTAGTCGGACAGCTAATTACGAGCAGTACTTC. This rearrangement joins TRBV19 to TRBJ2-7, with TRBD1 as a possible D gene (6 bases). V was shortened by 5 bases and J by 4 bases, with 12 bases between the two germline ends. CDR1 is LNHDA, CDR2 SQIVND, per germline (reference sequence). CDR3 length equals 13 residues. Full variable domain (missing parts from reference TRBV19 and TRBJ2-7): DGGITQSPKYLFRKEGQNVTLSCEQNLNHDAMYWYRQDPGQGLRLIYYSQIVNDFQKGDIAEGYSVSREKKESFPLTVTSAQKNPTAFYLCASSRTANYEQYFGPGTRLTVT.

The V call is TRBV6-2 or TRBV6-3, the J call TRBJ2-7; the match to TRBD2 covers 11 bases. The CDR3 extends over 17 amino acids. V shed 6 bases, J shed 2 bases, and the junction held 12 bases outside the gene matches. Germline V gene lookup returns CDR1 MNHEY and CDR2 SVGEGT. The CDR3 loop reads CASRSMRGTSGTYEQYF. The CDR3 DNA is TGTGCCAGCAGGTCTATGAGAGGGACTAGCGGCACCTACGAGCAGTACTTC.

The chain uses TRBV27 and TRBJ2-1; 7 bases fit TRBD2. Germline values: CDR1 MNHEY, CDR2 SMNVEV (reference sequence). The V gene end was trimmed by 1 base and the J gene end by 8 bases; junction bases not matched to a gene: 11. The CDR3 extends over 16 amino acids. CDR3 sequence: CASSLWGGRMGDEQFF. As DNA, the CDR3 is TGTGCCAGCAGTTTATGGGGCGGGAGAATGGGCGATGAGCAGTTCTTC.

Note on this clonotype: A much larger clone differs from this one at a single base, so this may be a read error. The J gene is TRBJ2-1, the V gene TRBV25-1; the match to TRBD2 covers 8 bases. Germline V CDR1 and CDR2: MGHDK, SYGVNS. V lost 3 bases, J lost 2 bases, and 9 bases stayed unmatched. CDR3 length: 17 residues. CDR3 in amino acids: CASSDTAGREAYNEQFF. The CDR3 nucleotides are TGTGCCAGCAGTGATACGGCGGGGCGGGAGGCCTACAATGAGCAGTTCTTC.

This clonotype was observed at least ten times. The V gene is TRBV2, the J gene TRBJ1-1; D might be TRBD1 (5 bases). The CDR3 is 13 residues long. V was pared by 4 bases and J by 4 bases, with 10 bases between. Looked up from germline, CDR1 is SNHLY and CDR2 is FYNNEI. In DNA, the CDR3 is TGTGCCAGCAGTGGACAGTATGGCACTGAAGCTTTCTTT. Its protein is CASSGQYGTEAFF.

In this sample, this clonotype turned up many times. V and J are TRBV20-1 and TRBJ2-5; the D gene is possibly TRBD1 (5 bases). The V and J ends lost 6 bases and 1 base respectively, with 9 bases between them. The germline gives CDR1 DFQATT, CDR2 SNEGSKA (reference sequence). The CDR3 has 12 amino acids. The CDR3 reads CSARTSQETQYF. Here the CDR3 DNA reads TGCAGTGCGAGGACAAGCCAAGAGACCCAGTACTTC.

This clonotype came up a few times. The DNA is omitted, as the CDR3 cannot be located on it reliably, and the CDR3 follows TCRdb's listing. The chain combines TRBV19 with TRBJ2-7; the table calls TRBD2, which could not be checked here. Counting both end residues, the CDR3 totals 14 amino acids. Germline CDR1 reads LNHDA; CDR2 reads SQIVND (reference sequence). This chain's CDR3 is CASSTSAGSYEQYF.

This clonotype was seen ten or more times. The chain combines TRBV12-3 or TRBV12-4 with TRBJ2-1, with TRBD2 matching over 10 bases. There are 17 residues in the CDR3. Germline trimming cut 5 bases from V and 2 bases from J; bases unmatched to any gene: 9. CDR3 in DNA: TGTGCCAGCAGTACACCCGCAGCGGGGGGGCCCTACAATGAGCAGTTCTTC. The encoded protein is CASSTPAAGGPYNEQFF.

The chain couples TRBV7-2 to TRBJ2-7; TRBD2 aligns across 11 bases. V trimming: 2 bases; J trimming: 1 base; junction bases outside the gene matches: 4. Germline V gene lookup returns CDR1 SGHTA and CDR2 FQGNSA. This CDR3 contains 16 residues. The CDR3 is CASSLSGLAASYEQYF. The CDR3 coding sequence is TGTGCCAGCAGCTTATCGGGACTAGCGGCTTCCTACGAGCAGTACTTC.

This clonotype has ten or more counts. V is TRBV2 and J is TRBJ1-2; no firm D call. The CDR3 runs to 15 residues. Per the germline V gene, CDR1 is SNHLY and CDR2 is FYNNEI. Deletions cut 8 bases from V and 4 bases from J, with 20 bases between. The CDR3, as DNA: TGTGCCAGCGGTAACAGCGAAAGCCGCCTCTATGGCTACACCTTC. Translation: CASGNSESRLYGYTF.

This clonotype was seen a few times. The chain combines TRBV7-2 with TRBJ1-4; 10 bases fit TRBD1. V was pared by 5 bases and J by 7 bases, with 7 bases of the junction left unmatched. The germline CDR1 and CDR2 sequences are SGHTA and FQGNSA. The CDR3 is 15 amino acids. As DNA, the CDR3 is TGTGCCAGCAGCCCCCGGACAGGGGGTGGTGAAAAACTGTTTTTT. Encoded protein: CASSPRTGGGEKLFF.

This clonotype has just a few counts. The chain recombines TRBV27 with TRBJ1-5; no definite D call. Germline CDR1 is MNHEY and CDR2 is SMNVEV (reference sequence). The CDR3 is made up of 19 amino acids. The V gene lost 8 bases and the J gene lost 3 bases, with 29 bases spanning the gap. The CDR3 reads CASPPHTLGFYSNNQPQHF. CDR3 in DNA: TGTGCCAGCCCTCCACACACGCTGGGCTTCTATAGCAACAATCAGCCCCAGCATTTT.

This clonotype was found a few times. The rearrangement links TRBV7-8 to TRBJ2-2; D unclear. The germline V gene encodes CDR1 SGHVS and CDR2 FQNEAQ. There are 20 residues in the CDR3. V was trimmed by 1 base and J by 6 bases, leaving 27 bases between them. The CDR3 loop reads CASSLVATLLKTGGAGELFF. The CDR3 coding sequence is TGTGCCAGCAGCTTAGTCGCAACGCTGTTAAAGACCGGTGGGGCCGGGGAGCTGTTTTTT. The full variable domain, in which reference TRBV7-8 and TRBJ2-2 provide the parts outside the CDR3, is GAGVSQSPRYKVAKRGQDVALRCDPISGHVSLFWYQQALGQGPEFLTYFQNEAQLDKSGLPSDRFFAERPEGSVSTLKIQRTQQEDSAVYLCASSLVATLLKTGGAGELFFGEGSRLTVL.

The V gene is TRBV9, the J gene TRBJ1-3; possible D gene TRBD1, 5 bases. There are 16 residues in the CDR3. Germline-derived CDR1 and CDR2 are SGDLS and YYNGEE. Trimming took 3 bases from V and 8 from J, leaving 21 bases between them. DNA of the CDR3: TGTGCCAGCAGCGCCTCCGGCGATTCCAGGGCTGACACCATATATTTT. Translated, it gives CASSASGDSRADTIYF.

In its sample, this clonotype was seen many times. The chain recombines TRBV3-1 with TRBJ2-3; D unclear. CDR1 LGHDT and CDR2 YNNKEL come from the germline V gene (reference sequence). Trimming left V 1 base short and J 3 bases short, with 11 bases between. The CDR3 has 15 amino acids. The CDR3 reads CASSQGPGTTDTQYF. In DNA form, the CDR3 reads TGTGCCAGCAGCCAAGGGCCAGGAACGACAGATACGCAGTATTTT.

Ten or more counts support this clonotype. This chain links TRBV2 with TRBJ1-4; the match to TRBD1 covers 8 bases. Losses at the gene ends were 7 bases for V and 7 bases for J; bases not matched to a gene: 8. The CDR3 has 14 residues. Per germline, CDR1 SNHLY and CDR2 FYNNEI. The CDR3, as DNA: TGTGCCAGCAACGACAGGGGTGCCAGTGAAAAACTGTTTTTT. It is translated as CASNDRGASEKLFF.